Listed here are 15 T cell receptor beta chains from one sample, sequenced in a study of CD8+CD57+ T cells in acquired aplastic anemia (dated by TCRdb to the late 2010s). Data came from an Illumina HiSeq 2000. Profiling of TCR beta VDJ combinations and CDR3 sequences used genomic DNA as the template. Starting from the raw public reads, TCRdb applied fastp trimming at Q25, assembled clones with MiXCR and retained in-frame beta chains. Identical CDR3 protein sequences are pooled into one entry, listed with their most common genes and DNA. This sample is represented by under 200,000 distinct CDR3 sequences; 35% to 55% of them were singletons. Jointly, the top ten make up 1.1% of the sample. Sequenced: sorted CD4+, CD8+, or CD8+CD57+ T cells (not recorded which) from PBMCs. Source of these receptors: a human donor in good health.

This clonotype was picked up many times. This chain joins TRBV7-2 and TRBJ2-5; 7 positions agree with TRBD2. The CDR3 is 14 residues long. V gave up 1 base and J gave up 5 bases; unmatched junction bases: 4. CDR1 is SGHTA and CDR2 is FQGNSA in the germline V gene. The CDR3 here is CASSLGGGTETQYF. Here the CDR3 DNA reads TGTGCCAGCAGCTTAGGCGGGGGTACGGAGACCCAGTACTTC.

V is TRBV29-1 and J is TRBJ2-7; TRBD1 is a possible D gene (6 bases). From germline, CDR1 is SQVTM and CDR2 ANQGSEA. V lost 3 bases and J lost 4, with 19 bases in between. The length of the CDR3 is 15 residues. The CDR3 sequence: CSVEVGAELFYEQYF. The CDR3 DNA reads TGCAGCGTTGAGGTGGGGGCCGAGTTGTTTTACGAGCAGTACTTC.

This clonotype was seen a few times. This may be a read error, as it is one base from a much larger clone. The CDR3 coding sequence is TGTGCCAGTTGTATACAGGACAGGAATCCCTACGAGCAGTACTTC. Translation gives CASCIQDRNPYEQYF. The J gene is TRBJ2-7, the V gene TRBV19; 7 bases line up with TRBD1. Germline V gives CDR1 LNHDA, CDR2 SQIVND (reference sequence). The length of the CDR3 is 15 residues.

V usage is TRBV20-1 and J usage is TRBJ1-1; D uncertain. Germline lookup yields CDR1 DFQATT and CDR2 SNEGSKA (reference sequence). This CDR3 has 10 residues. Trimming stripped 5 bases from V and 3 bases from J, with 4 bases between. The CDR3 loop reads CSAQDTEAFF. The CDR3 DNA sequence: TGCAGTGCTCAAGACACTGAAGCTTTCTTT.

At least ten counts were recorded for this clonotype. The chain employs TRBV9 and TRBJ2-2, with D unclear. This CDR3 is built from 13 residues. Trimming pared 4 bases from V and 2 bases from J, leaving 6 bases between. Looked up from germline, CDR1 is SGDLS and CDR2 is YYNGEE. The CDR3 reads CASSSSNTGELFF. CDR3 nucleotide sequence: TGTGCCAGCAGCAGCAGTAACACCGGGGAGCTGTTTTTT.

Only a few counts were recorded for this clonotype. One base away lies a much larger clone, so this may be a sequencing read error. The chain employs TRBV5-1 and TRBJ2-3, with D tentatively TRBD2 (5 bases). The germline gives CDR1 SGHRS, CDR2 YFSETQ. V dropped 3 bases and J dropped 8 bases, with 10 bases sitting between them. The CDR3 extends over 12 amino acids. CDR3 bases: TGCGCCAGCAGCTCCCTAGGAGGTACGCAGTATTTT. Translating it yields CASSSLGGTQYF.

The table lists this clonotype with many counts. The rearrangement uses TRBV5-1 and TRBJ2-1; D might be TRBD1 (6 bases). The CDR3 is made up of 14 amino acids. Germline V gene lookup returns CDR1 SGHRS and CDR2 YFSETQ. The ends were cut back, 0 bases at V and 7 bases at J, with 11 bases in the middle. The chain's CDR3 is CASSLGQAINEQFF. CDR3 bases: TGCGCCAGCAGCTTGGGACAGGCGATTAATGAGCAGTTCTTC. Combining the CDR3 with reference TRBV5-1 and TRBJ2-1 gives the whole variable domain KAGVTQTPRYLIKTRGQQVTLSCSPISGHRSVSWYQQTPGQGLQFLFEYFSETQRNKGNFPGRFSGRQFSNSRSEMNVSTLELGDSALYLCASSLGQAINEQFFGPGTRLTVL.

The sample holds many counts of this clonotype. The chain couples TRBV7-9 to TRBJ1-5; D unclear. This CDR3 contains 14 residues. V gave up 2 bases and J gave up 0 bases, with 5 bases separating them. Germline-derived CDR1 and CDR2 are SEHNR and FQNEAQ (reference sequence). Here the CDR3 reads CASSLMGSNQPQHF. In DNA form, the CDR3 reads TGTGCCAGCAGCTTAATGGGTAGCAATCAGCCCCAGCATTTT.

For this clonotype: Compared with germline, one end of the junction differs, possibly owing to a read error. The rearrangement uses TRBV7-2 and TRBJ2-1, with 8 bases identical to TRBD2. Germline CDR1 SGHTA, CDR2 FQGNSA. This CDR3 has 14 residues. The CDR3 nucleotides are TGTGCCAGCAGATTAGCGGGACGGGCGGGAGAGCAGTTCTTC. Amino acids: CASRLAGRAGEQFF.

This chain uses TRBV7-9 with TRBJ2-7, with D uncertain. The CDR3 spans 13 residues. From germline, CDR1 is SEHNR and CDR2 FQNEAQ (reference sequence). Trimming took 1 base from V and 4 from J, leaving 8 bases between them. CDR3 bases: TGTGCCAGCAGCTTAGGCTACCTGTACGAGCAGTACTTC. Protein sequence: CASSLGYLYEQYF. Variable domain in full (rest from reference TRBV7-9 and TRBJ2-7): DTGVSQNPRHKITKRGQNVTFRCDPISEHNRLYWYRQTLGQGPEFLTYFQNEAQLEKSRLLSDRFSAERPKGSFSTLEIQRTEQGDSAMYLCASSLGYLYEQYFGPGTRLTVT.

This clonotype was counted between two and nine times. The chain couples TRBV7-2 to TRBJ2-7; possibly TRBD2 for D (5 bases). V was shortened by 6 bases and J by 0 bases, with 6 bases between the two germline ends. Germline V lookup: CDR1 SGHTA, CDR2 FQGNSA. The CDR3 totals 12 residues. The CDR3 loop reads CASRGASYEQYF. The DNA for the CDR3 is TGTGCCAGCAGGGGAGCCTCCTACGAGCAGTACTTC.

This rearrangement joins TRBV20-1 to TRBJ1-1, with 11 bases fitting TRBD1. V lost 8 bases to trimming and J lost 6 bases; unmatched junction nucleotides: 14. The CDR3 extends over 15 amino acids. The germline CDR1 and CDR2 sequences are DFQATT and SNEGSKA (reference sequence). Here the CDR3 reads CSPRDRGEASAEAFF. The CDR3, as DNA: TGCAGTCCCCGGGACAGGGGGGAGGCGAGCGCTGAAGCTTTCTTT.

At least ten counts were recorded for this clonotype. This rearrangement joins TRBV20-1 to TRBJ1-4, with D possibly TRBD1 on 5 matching bases. The CDR3 has 12 residues. Trimming took 3 bases from V and 8 from J, leaving 10 bases between them. Germline V lookup: CDR1 DFQATT, CDR2 SNEGSKA (reference sequence). The CDR3 nucleotides read TGCAGTGCTAGGTGGGGCGGGGAAAAACTGTTTTTT. It specifies CSARWGGEKLFF.

V gene TRBV10-3 combines with J gene TRBJ1-1, with a tentative D call TRBD1 (5 bases). Germline V gives CDR1 ENHRY, CDR2 SYGVKD. V lost 4 bases and J lost 7, with 10 bases in between. The CDR3 has 12 amino acids. The CDR3 is CAISGDGGEAFF. The CDR3 region has the DNA TGTGCCATCAGTGGGGATGGGGGTGAAGCTTTCTTT.

The CDR3 DNA follows: TGTGCCAGCAGGGGGCCAGAGGAAAAACTGTTTTTT. Amino acids: CASRGPEEKLFF. J is TRBJ1-4 and V is TRBV2; the D gene is possibly TRBD1 (5 bases). Germline CDR1 is SNHLY and CDR2 is FYNNEI. V was pared by 6 bases and J by 8 bases, with 10 bases between. CDR3 length: 12 residues.